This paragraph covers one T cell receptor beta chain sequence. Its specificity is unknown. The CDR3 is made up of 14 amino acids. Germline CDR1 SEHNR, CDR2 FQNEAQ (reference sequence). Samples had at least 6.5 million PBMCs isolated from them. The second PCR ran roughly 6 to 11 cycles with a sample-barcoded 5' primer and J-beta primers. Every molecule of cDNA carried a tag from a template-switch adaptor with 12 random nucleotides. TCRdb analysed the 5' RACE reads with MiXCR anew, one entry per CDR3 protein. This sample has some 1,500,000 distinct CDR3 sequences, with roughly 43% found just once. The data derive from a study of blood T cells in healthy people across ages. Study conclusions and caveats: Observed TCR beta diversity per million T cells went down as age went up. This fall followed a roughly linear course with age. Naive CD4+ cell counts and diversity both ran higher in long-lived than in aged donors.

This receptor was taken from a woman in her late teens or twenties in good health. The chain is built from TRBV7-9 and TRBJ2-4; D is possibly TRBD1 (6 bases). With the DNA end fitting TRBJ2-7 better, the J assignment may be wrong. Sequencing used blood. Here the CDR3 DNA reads TGTGCCAGCAGCTTAGGTGGGGGCATCTACGAGCAGTACTTC. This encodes CASSLGGGIYEQYF.